These T cell receptor beta chains were read from a single sample in a study of control samples from healthy donors and cancer patients. Libraries were prepared by immunoSEQ multiplex PCR; TCRdb keeps only in-frame clonotypes and omits some of them. The repertoire includes some 120,000 clones, about 90% of them detected once, and 1.5% to 2% sits in the top ten. Sequencing used blood. These receptors were taken from a man between 18 and 35 years old in good health. Each CDR3 is given with its conserved first and last residue. The D gene is left open where the match is weak.

D gene	V gene	CDR3 protein
TRBD1	TRBV2	CASSVISGGQGRGNEQFF
.	TRBV11-1	CASSLNYGFSYNEQFF
TRBD1	TRBV18	CASSPGTAGNTIYF
TRBD2	TRBV4-2	CASSPGLAGTDTQYF
TRBD2	TRBV4-3	CASSQKTSGSLYNEQFF
TRBD2	TRBV13	CASSLGGLAGNNEQFF
.	TRBV19	CASSIARGDQPQHF
.	TRBV27	CASSFQRTQYF
.	TRBV30	CAWSITGPGAFYEQYF
TRBD2	TRBV14	CASSQEAGASYEQFF
TRBD1	TRBV7-2	CASSLGGQSYEQYF
TRBD1	TRBV10-3	CAITGTGSHNEQFF
.	TRBV27	CASNPLTEEGNTIYF
.	TRBV6-2/TRBV6-3	CASSWYREGSGYTF
TRBD2	TRBV7-2	CASSRTSGPGELFF
.	TRBV3-1/TRBV3-2	CASSRNSNQPQHF
.	TRBV3-1/TRBV3-2	CASSQDGVNTDTQYF
.	TRBV7-3	CASSLNRLGSYNEQFF
.	TRBV5-1	CASRRADTNYGYTF
TRBD1	TRBV14	CASSQDWTGEPNTEAFF
.	TRBV5-1	CASSLVGSLNTEAFF
TRBD1	TRBV6-5	CASGAIQGAREQYF
.	TRBV6-5	CASSWRGGSNYGYTF
TRBD1	TRBV6-5	CASSYSPQGVGGYTF
.	TRBV9	CASSVGPGTEVNSPLHF
TRBD2	TRBV27	CAIRTSGKRNEQFF
.	TRBV5-1	CASSADGTGFGYTF
.	TRBV21-1	CASSSGGRATDTQYF
.	TRBV30	CAWSVPPPGSANTEAFF
.	TRBV5-1	CASSLARGAYTEAFF
.	TRBV19	CASTVDSYLGEQYF
TRBD2	TRBV25-1	CASMREFNEQFF
TRBD1	TRBV5-1	CASSLTGADTQYF
.	TRBV18	CANSPRDKYNEQFF
.	TRBV24-1	CATSETAYAGELFF
.	TRBV2	CASRSRYTDTQYF
TRBD1	TRBV28	CASSFRGQGAGKTQYF
TRBD2	TRBV14	CASSQGAGGTYEQYF
TRBD2	TRBV10-1	CASSAGLSGSGETQYF
.	TRBV9	CASSPEGVYNEQFF
.	TRBV19	CATLGGRGFRGQPQHF
TRBD1	TRBV2	CASSGSGGHQPQHF
.	TRBV18	CASSRDKDTGELFF
TRBD2	TRBV4-3	CASSQDSGRAYNEQFF
TRBD1	TRBV7-6	CASSLGVLQGTYNEQFF
.	TRBV4-3	CASSLGKWVSNGYTF
.	TRBV19	CASQDTVNTDTQYF